A selection of T cell receptor beta chains follows, all from one sample in a study of blood T cell repertoires in COVID-19. The protocol was immunoSEQ multiplex PCR, while the TCRdb copy is restricted to in-frame clones and leaves out a portion. This table holds about 180,000 clones, roughly nine tenths found once. Sequencing was carried out using peripheral blood. These receptors all come from a woman in her twenties or thirties with active or convalescent COVID-19. The CDR3 runs from the conserved cysteine through the conserved F or W. A D gene is named only where the DNA matches it firmly. The listing skips clone size in some rows; elsewhere it reads once, few, many or a size class.

TRBJ2-5	TRBV6-1	NA	NA	CASSEDAGQETQYF	TGTGCCAGCAGTGAAGATGCAGGTCAAGAGACCCAGTACTTC
TRBJ1-4	TRBV28	NA	NA	CASRTGGIRKKLFF	TGTGCCAGCAGGACTGGGGGGATACGAAAAAAACTGTTTTTT
TRBJ2-2	TRBV25-1	NA	TRBD2	CASSSLGGYTGELFF	TGTGCCAGCAGTAGCCTGGGGGGGTATACCGGGGAGCTGTTTTTT
TRBJ2-2	TRBV12-3/TRBV12-4	NA	NA	CASRKRTGELFF	TGTGCCAGCCGGAAGCGGACCGGGGAGCTGTTTTTT
TRBJ2-2	TRBV27	once	NA	CASSLRQGRATGELFF	TGTGCCAGCAGTCTACGACAGGGGAGGGCCACCGGGGAGCTGTTTTTT
TRBJ2-2	TRBV29-1	NA	TRBD1	CSVEGQGPTNTGELFF	TGCAGCGTTGAAGGACAGGGGCCGACGAACACCGGGGAGCTGTTTTTT
TRBJ1-1	TRBV5-5	NA	NA	CASDGENTEAFF	TGTGCCAGCGACGGAGAAAACACTGAAGCTTTCTTT
TRBJ2-1	TRBV9	once	NA	CASSSSWGGGDNEQFF	TGTGCCAGCAGCTCTAGTTGGGGAGGGGGTGACAATGAGCAGTTCTTC
TRBJ2-2	TRBV6-5	NA	TRBD1	CASSYPTGATGELFF	TGTGCCAGCAGTTACCCGACAGGGGCCACCGGGGAGCTGTTTTTT
TRBJ2-7	TRBV5-1	once	NA	CASSIQGYEQYF	TGCGCCAGCAGTATTCAGGGCTACGAGCAGTACTTC
TRBJ1-1	TRBV3-1/TRBV3-2	once	TRBD1	CASSPSDRGPSKAFF	TGTGCCAGCAGCCCCTCCGACAGGGGCCCATCGAAAGCTTTCTTT
TRBJ1-2	TRBV30	NA	TRBD1	CAWTSGGLGYTF	TGTGCCTGGACCTCAGGGGGCCTTGGCTACACCTTC
TRBJ1-2	TRBV12-3/TRBV12-4	NA	NA	CASSLDRNYGYTF	TGTGCCAGCAGTTTAGACAGGAACTATGGCTACACCTTC
TRBJ2-3	TRBV7-9	NA	NA	CASSLVIGAFTDTQYF	TGTGCCAGCAGCTTAGTTATAGGGGCCTTCACAGATACGCAGTATTTT
TRBJ1-4	TRBV5-4	NA	TRBD1	CASSSVRTGRPNEKLFF	TGTGCCAGCAGCTCCGTCCGGACAGGACGGCCAAATGAAAAACTGTTTTTT
TRBJ1-6	TRBV3-1/TRBV3-2	NA	NA	CASSQGTTGYNSPLHF	TGTGCCAGCAGCCAAGGGACGACAGGCTATAATTCACCCCTCCACTTT
TRBJ1-1	TRBV6-6	NA	NA	CASSYQLQTEAFF	TGTGCCAGCAGTTACCAACTACAAACTGAAGCTTTCTTT
TRBJ1-3	TRBV2	few	NA	CASRRESGNTIYF	TGTGCCAGCAGGCGGGAGTCTGGAAACACCATATATTTT
TRBJ2-2	TRBV5-4	NA	NA	CASSRGVSTGELFF	TGTGCCAGCAGCCGAGGCGTGAGCACCGGGGAGCTGTTTTTT
TRBJ2-2	TRBV6-6	few	TRBD1	CASSTTGGWNTGELFF	TGTGCCAGCAGTACAACAGGGGGCTGGAACACCGGGGAGCTGTTTTTT
TRBJ1-1	TRBV7-9	NA	TRBD1	CASRPKDRLNTEAFF	TGTGCCAGCAGACCCAAGGACAGGCTTAACACTGAAGCTTTCTTT
TRBJ2-7	TRBV29-1	NA	NA	CSVEEEGGEQYF	TGCAGCGTTGAAGAAGAGGGTGGTGAGCAGTACTTC
TRBJ2-3	TRBV10-3	NA	TRBD2	CATLAGTDTQYF	TGTGCCACACTAGCGGGCACAGATACGCAGTATTTT
TRBJ2-7	TRBV11-2	NA	TRBD1	CASSLAPDRSYEQYF	TGTGCCAGCAGCTTAGCCCCGGACAGGTCCTACGAGCAGTACTTC
TRBJ2-1	TRBV24-1	NA	TRBD2	CATSDTLAGGFLRQFF	TGTGCCACCAGTGATACTCTAGCGGGAGGGTTTTTACGGCAGTTCTTC
TRBJ2-7	TRBV6-2/TRBV6-3	NA	TRBD1	CASSIGQGASYEQYF	TGTGCCAGCAGTATAGGACAGGGGGCCTCCTACGAGCAGTACTTC
TRBJ1-2	TRBV6-6	NA	TRBD1	CASRTSRGRHGYTF	TGTGCCAGCAGGACCAGCAGGGGGCGACATGGCTACACCTTC
TRBJ1-1	TRBV3-1/TRBV3-2	once	NA	CASSQEAPATEAFF	TGTGCCAGCAGCCAAGAGGCCCCTGCCACTGAAGCTTTCTTT
TRBJ2-1	TRBV29-1	NA	NA	CSVEASYNEQFF	TGCAGCGTTGAAGCTTCCTACAATGAGCAGTTCTTC
TRBJ2-1	TRBV7-9	NA	NA	CASSFRDKGPGDEQFF	TGTGCCAGCAGTTTCCGGGACAAGGGACCAGGTGATGAGCAGTTCTTC
TRBJ1-4	TRBV7-8	NA	NA	CASSLVYQGINEKLFF	TGTGCCAGCAGCTTAGTCTATCAGGGCATTAATGAAAAACTGTTTTTT
TRBJ1-1	TRBV7-9	NA	NA	CASSLGQRNTEAFF	TGTGCCAGCAGCTTAGGGCAGCGGAACACTGAAGCTTTCTTT
TRBJ2-3	TRBV5-6	once	NA	CASSGTSTDTQYF	TGTGCCAGCAGCGGGACTAGCACAGATACGCAGTATTTT
TRBJ1-4	TRBV4-1	NA	NA	CASSPTLATNEKLFF	TGCGCCAGCAGCCCCACTCTCGCAACTAATGAAAAACTGTTTTTT